These T cell receptor beta chains were read from a single sample in a study of cytomegalovirus exposure and HLA in healthy donors. Clones were read by immunoSEQ multiplex PCR, and TCRdb kept only the in-frame ones, dropping some. The sample lists fewer than 150,000 clones, 86% occurring once. The sequenced sample consisted of PBMCs. The source of these receptors is a man younger than 35 in good health and CMV-seronegative. Each CDR3 is given with its conserved first and last residue. Each record gives: clone size, J gene, V gene, D gene, CDR3 DNA, CDR3 protein. D genes are given only for firm matches. Clone size is given for some rows only: seen once, a few or many times, or a class if the clone is expanded.

>-|TRBJ1-2|TRBV5-1|TRBD1
TGCGCCAGCAGCCGGGACAGGGGGAACTATGGCTACACCTTC
CASSRDRGNYGYTF
>-|TRBJ2-5|TRBV9|-
TGTGCCAGCAGCGTAGACCTGGGGCTAGAGACCCAGTACTTC
CASSVDLGLETQYF
>-|TRBJ2-5|TRBV14|TRBD2
TGTGCCAGCAGCCGATTCAAGGGAGGGGTAGGCACCCAGTACTTC
CASSRFKGGVGTQYF
>-|TRBJ1-4|TRBV7-9|-
TGTGCCAGCAGCCCAATCCCGGACGCAGGGGAAAAACTGTTTTTT
CASSPIPDAGEKLFF
>-|TRBJ1-1|TRBV14|-
TGTGCCAGCAGCCTCCGGGGGGGGACTGAAGCTTTCTTT
CASSLRGGTEAFF
>-|TRBJ1-1|TRBV30|-
TGTGCCTGGAGAGCAATGCGGGGCGGGATGAACACTGAAGCTTTCTTT
CAWRAMRGGMNTEAFF
>-|TRBJ1-4|TRBV15|TRBD1
TGTGCCACCAGCAGAAATCTTCGTACCGGGACAGATGAAAAACTGTTTTTT
CATSRNLRTGTDEKLFF
>-|TRBJ1-3|TRBV5-1|-
TGCGCCAGCAGCTTGGGGGACACGAGCTCTGGAAACACCATATATTTT
CASSLGDTSSGNTIYF
>-|TRBJ1-4|TRBV30|-
TGTGCCTGGACCACCTCGTCCCGAACTGCAACTAATGAAAAACTGTTTTTT
CAWTTSSRTATNEKLFF
>-|TRBJ2-2|TRBV6-5|TRBD2
TGTGCCAGCAGTCGGGGACTAGCCGGGGAGCTGTTTTTT
CASSRGLAGELFF
>-|TRBJ1-2|TRBV6-5|TRBD1
TGTGCCAGCAGCGAGGGCGACAGGGGTGGTGGCTACACCTTC
CASSEGDRGGGYTF
>-|TRBJ1-4|TRBV19|TRBD1
TGTGCCAGTATGGGACAGGTTGGGACTAATGAAAAACTGTTTTTT
CASMGQVGTNEKLFF
>-|TRBJ1-2|TRBV7-9|TRBD1
TGTGCCAGCAGCAAGGGGGGGCAGGGGGCAGATGGCTACACCTTC
CASSKGGQGADGYTF
>-|TRBJ1-1|TRBV27|TRBD1
TGTGCCAGCAGACCTTGGGACAGGGAAGGGGCTTTCTTT
CASRPWDREGAFF
>-|TRBJ2-7|TRBV10-3|TRBD1
TGTGCCATCGGGACAGGGCCCGAGCAGTACTTC
CAIGTGPEQYF
>-|TRBJ2-7|TRBV5-4|TRBD1
TGTGCCAGCAGCTTCGACAGGGGTTGGTACGAGCAGTACTTC
CASSFDRGWYEQYF
>-|TRBJ1-4|TRBV18|TRBD1
TGTGCCAGCTCACCAGTATCCAGGGGGAGTGAAAAACTGTTTTTT
CASSPVSRGSEKLFF
>-|TRBJ2-7|TRBV27|-
TGTGCCAGCAGTTTGGGGGGAGACTCCTACGAGCAGTACTTC
CASSLGGDSYEQYF
>-|TRBJ1-2|TRBV18|-
TGTGCCAGCTCACCAGACTCCGTGGGCTACACCTTC
CASSPDSVGYTF
>-|TRBJ1-2|TRBV9|-
TGTGCCAGCAGCGTAGTAAGGGGCGGCTATGGCTACACCTTC
CASSVVRGGYGYTF
>few|TRBJ1-1|TRBV6-6|-
TGTGCCAGCAGCGATCGGGGTAACACTGAAGCTTTCTTT
CASSDRGNTEAFF
>-|TRBJ1-1|TRBV6-1|-
TGTGCCAGCAGTGGCCGTGGACAGATTAACACTGAAGCTTTCTTT
CASSGRGQINTEAFF